The rows below give T cell receptor beta chains drawn from one sample of a study of T cell responses to AZD1222 COVID-19 vaccine. Using immunoSEQ multiplex PCR, the repertoire was profiled, and TCRdb retains in-frame clones only, with some absent. The top ten hold less than 0.55% of the sample, which has around 180,000 clones, 88% seen once. The sequencing here drew on peripheral blood, taken on day 0 of AZD1222 vaccination. The receptors were sampled from an adult in good health. Both conserved end residues are part of each CDR3. Fields, in order: V gene, D gene, J gene, CDR3 protein, CDR3 DNA. The D gene is left open where the match is weak.

>TRBV28|-|TRBJ1-4
CASSPHSTNEKLFF
TGTGCCAGCAGCCCCCACTCAACTAATGAAAAACTGTTTTTT
>TRBV10-1|-|TRBJ1-1
CASSERARNVEAFF
TGCGCCAGCAGTGAGCGGGCACGAAACGTTGAAGCTTTCTTT
>TRBV15|-|TRBJ2-6
CATSTGSGANVLTF
TGTGCCACCTCAACAGGCTCTGGGGCCAACGTCCTGACTTTC
>TRBV5-5|-|TRBJ1-4
CASSLSPTMGEKLFF
TGTGCCAGCAGCTTGAGCCCAACTATGGGGGAAAAACTGTTTTTT
>TRBV5-3|-|TRBJ1-2
CARSLFGRHGYTF
TGTGCCAGAAGCTTGTTTGGCAGGCATGGCTACACCTTC
>TRBV19|-|TRBJ1-6
CASSIGMGRSPLHF
TGTGCCAGTAGTATAGGGATGGGACGATCACCCCTCCACTTT
>TRBV7-6|-|TRBJ2-7
CASSLGGTPRSSYEQYF
TGTGCCAGCAGCTTAGGGGGGACACCCAGGAGCTCCTACGAGCAGTACTTC
>TRBV28|TRBD1|TRBJ2-3
CASRPPQGARGYTDTQYF
TGTGCCAGCAGACCCCCCCAGGGGGCCCGAGGTTACACAGATACGCAGTATTTT
>TRBV28|-|TRBJ2-3
CASTPAGRSSADTQYF
TGTGCCAGCACCCCGGCAGGACGTTCTTCGGCAGATACGCAGTATTTT
>TRBV3-1/TRBV3-2|-|TRBJ2-7
CASSHIQGTVYEQYF
TGTGCCAGCAGCCATATACAGGGAACTGTATACGAGCAGTACTTC
>TRBV5-6|-|TRBJ2-5
CASSLARWQGPQETQYF
TGTGCCAGCAGCTTGGCCAGGTGGCAGGGGCCACAAGAGACCCAGTACTTC
>TRBV28|-|TRBJ1-5
CASSLRHRPNQPQHF
TGTGCCAGCAGCCTCCGACATAGACCTAATCAGCCCCAGCATTTT
>TRBV2|TRBD1|TRBJ1-5
CASRPTGEEQPQHF
TGTGCCAGCAGACCGACAGGGGAGGAACAGCCCCAGCATTTT
>TRBV9|-|TRBJ1-4
CASTKGPTNEKLFF
TGTGCCAGCACTAAGGGCCCAACTAATGAAAAACTGTTTTTT
>TRBV6-5|-|TRBJ2-7
CASTQGSEQYF
TGTGCCAGCACCCAGGGGTCCGAGCAGTACTTC
>TRBV6-5|TRBD1|TRBJ1-5
CASSLTGGENQPQHF
TGTGCCAGCAGCCTGACAGGGGGAGAGAATCAGCCCCAGCATTTT
>TRBV30|-|TRBJ1-6
CAWSWGTASRSPLHF
TGTGCCTGGAGCTGGGGGACGGCCTCCAGGTCACCCCTCCACTTT